This passage covers 15 T cell receptor beta chains from one sample sequenced in a study of radiotherapy plus CTLA-4 blockade in lung cancer. Assay: immunoSEQ multiplex PCR; the TCRdb copy retains only in-frame clones and omits some. The table shows 89,000 or so clones, with roughly four fifths occurring only once. The sample was peripheral blood, taken from a patient treated with radiotherapy plus ipilimumab. These receptors came from a human donor with non-small cell lung cancer who had a partial response to radiotherapy plus ipilimumab.

As for this clone: In this CDR3 the conserved last residue, phenylalanine or tryptophan, is missing, so a read error is likely. V gene TRBV4-1 combines with J gene TRBJ2-7, with 9 bases lining up with TRBD1. CDR1 MGHRA and CDR2 YSYEKL come from the germline V gene. This CDR3 has 15 amino acids. CDR3 amino acids: CASSPGQGRPYEQYL. Written as DNA, the CDR3 is TGTGCCAGCAGCCCGGGACAGGGAAGGCCCTACGAGCAGTACCTC.

The chain has TRBV7-6 and TRBJ2-1, with D tentatively TRBD1 (6 bases). Germline V CDR1 and CDR2: SGHVS, FNYEAQ. Trimming removed 3 bases at V and 9 bases at J, with 12 bases between. The CDR3 has 13 amino acids. This chain's CDR3 is CASSFPGVGEQFF. The CDR3 DNA reads TGTGCCAGCAGCTTCCCAGGGGTAGGTGAGCAGTTCTTC.

In DNA form, the CDR3 reads TGTGCCAGCGGGTCAGGGGCTTCTAACTATGGCTACACCTTC. Translated: CASGSGASNYGYTF. V is TRBV7-9 and J is TRBJ1-2, with D tentatively TRBD1 (6 bases). CDR3 length: 14 amino acids. Germline CDR1 SEHNR, CDR2 FQNEAQ (reference sequence). Trimming cost V 8 bases and J 0 bases, with 13 bases left between them.

The rearrangement joins TRBV27 to TRBJ1-2; tentative D call: TRBD1 (5 bases). This CDR3 comprises 13 residues. V lost 5 bases and J lost 7, with 14 bases in between. Per germline, CDR1 MNHEY and CDR2 SMNVEV (reference sequence). Here the CDR3 reads CASSPLGGSGYTF. The CDR3 DNA follows: TGTGCCAGCAGTCCCCTTGGGGGGAGTGGCTACACCTTC.

The sample holds a few counts of this clone. The rearrangement joins TRBV27 to TRBJ2-1, with D hard to call. The V end lost 5 bases, the J end lost 6 bases, and 17 bases lay between the germline ends. Germline-derived CDR1 and CDR2 are MNHEY and SMNVEV (reference sequence). CDR3 length: 15 amino acids. CDR3: CASSAVATVINEQFF. The CDR3 bases are TGTGCCAGCAGTGCCGTGGCTACAGTAATCAATGAGCAGTTCTTC.

The chain employs TRBV27 and TRBJ1-5; D might be TRBD1 (5 bases). This CDR3 comprises 14 residues. V was cut by 6 bases and J by 7 bases, with 16 bases left in between. Per germline, CDR1 MNHEY and CDR2 SMNVEV (reference sequence). CDR3 in amino acids: CASSLQGRRQPQHF. In DNA form, the CDR3 reads TGTGCCAGCAGCCTCCAGGGTCGGAGACAGCCCCAGCATTTT.

This chain uses TRBV27 with TRBJ2-3; D might be TRBD2 (6 bases). Germline V gives CDR1 MNHEY, CDR2 SMNVEV (reference sequence). V dropped 4 bases and J dropped 5 bases, with 16 bases sitting between them. The CDR3 has 15 residues. In DNA, the CDR3 is TGTGCCAGCAGTTCACTCGGCGGGACGGGAGATACGCAGTATTTT. This codes for CASSSLGGTGDTQYF.

The chain is built from TRBV5-4 and TRBJ1-2; 11 nucleotides align to TRBD1. The CDR3 spans 15 residues. Trimming at V came to 4 bases and at J to 7 bases, leaving 9 bases not matched to a gene. CDR1 and CDR2 (germline): SGHNT, YYREEE (reference sequence). CDR3 in DNA: TGTGCCAGCAGCAGGACAGGGGGCGAAGAAAGTGGCTACACCTTC. Translated: CASSRTGGEESGYTF.

The chain links TRBV10-1 to TRBJ2-1; tentatively, D is TRBD2 (5 bases). The germline CDR1 and CDR2 sequences are WNHNN and SYGVQD (reference sequence). The CDR3 is made up of 15 amino acids. Trimming pared 5 bases from V and 5 bases from J, leaving 16 bases between. CDR3 in DNA: TGCGCCAGCAGTCCCGGACTGCCTCGGGACAATGAGCAGTTCTTC. Translating gives CASSPGLPRDNEQFF.

The rearrangement uses TRBV5-6 and TRBJ2-7, with a tentative D call TRBD2 (6 bases). This CDR3 is built from 16 residues. CDR1 and CDR2 (germline): SGHDT, YYEEEE. V lost 1 base to trimming and J lost 0 bases, with 14 bases between them. This CDR3 is CASSLWRESPSYEQYF. The CDR3 DNA reads TGTGCCAGCAGCTTGTGGCGGGAAAGCCCCTCCTACGAGCAGTACTTC. Drawing the rest from reference TRBV5-6 and TRBJ2-7, the complete variable domain is DAGVTQSPTHLIKTRGQQVTLRCSPKSGHDTVSWYQQALGQGPQFIFQYYEEEERQRGNFPDRFSGHQFPNYSSELNVNALLLGDSALYLCASSLWRESPSYEQYFGPGTRLTVT.

The gene calls are TRBV2 and TRBJ1-1; 7 bases align to TRBD1. The CDR3 is made up of 14 amino acids. The germline gives CDR1 SNHLY, CDR2 FYNNEI. Unmatched junction bases numbered 5, after V lost 2 bases and J lost 5 bases. CDR3 protein: CASSERQGGTEAFF. In nucleotides, the CDR3 is TGTGCCAGCAGTGAAAGACAGGGAGGTACTGAAGCTTTCTTT.

The chain combines TRBV19 with TRBJ1-1; D gene unclear. CDR1 and CDR2 (germline): LNHDA, SQIVND (reference sequence). The CDR3 runs 13 residues. Trimming removed 6 bases at V and 10 bases at J, with 18 bases between. DNA of the CDR3: TGTGCCAGTAGCATACCGGAAGGGAGGGTAGCTTTCTTT. Its translation: CASSIPEGRVAFF.

The chain has TRBV27 and TRBJ1-5; the match to TRBD1 covers 7 bases. J gave up 11 bases and V 4 bases, and 8 bases lay outside the gene matches. This CDR3 has 13 amino acids. Per the germline V gene, CDR1 is MNHEY and CDR2 is SMNVEV (reference sequence). The chain's CDR3 is CASSWTGLGTQHF. CDR3 DNA: TGTGCCAGCAGTTGGACAGGCCTAGGGACCCAGCATTTT.

The chain employs TRBV10-3 and TRBJ2-2; the match to TRBD2 covers 10 bases. V shed 10 bases and J 5 bases; nucleotides not matched to a gene: 4. Germline V gene sequence: CDR1 ENHRY, CDR2 SYGVKD. The CDR3 is 13 residues long. DNA for the CDR3: TGTGCCAATAGCGGGAGGCGTACCGGGGAGCTGTTTTTT. This gives the protein CANSGRRTGELFF.

This rearrangement joins TRBV7-6 to TRBJ2-1; D is perhaps TRBD2 (5 bases). The V gene lost 0 bases and the J gene lost 7 bases, with 7 bases spanning the gap. CDR3 length: 13 amino acids. Germline CDR1 reads SGHVS; CDR2 reads FNYEAQ. For the CDR3, the DNA is TGTGCCAGCAGCTTAGCGGGAGTAAATGAGCAGTTCTTC. It yields the protein CASSLAGVNEQFF.